The clone carrying this T cell receptor (beta chain) was counted only a few times. TCRdb analysed the RT-PCR reads with MiXCR anew, one entry per CDR3 protein. The sample contains hundreds of thousands of distinct CDR3 sequences, 14% of which appear only once. V was cut by 4 bases and J by 4 bases, with 14 bases left in between. CDR3 size: 14 residues. The germline CDR1 and CDR2 sequences are SGHKS and YYEKEE (reference sequence). Sample: memory CD4+ T cells from blood. V usage is TRBV5-5 and J usage is TRBJ1-2; TRBD1 might be the D (5 bases). The TCR originated in a female donor in good health, serving as a healthy control. CDR3 DNA: TGTGCCAGCAGCCCCTCCGGGACCACCTATGGCTACACCTTC. It translates to CASSPSGTTYGYTF.